The 20 T cell receptor beta chains listed next were all sequenced from one sample in a study of blood T cell repertoires in COVID-19. The protocol was immunoSEQ multiplex PCR, while the TCRdb copy is restricted to in-frame clones and leaves out a portion. The sample holds about 160,000 clones; 80% are singletons and the top ten take 3% to 3.5%. Material: PBMCs or T cells enriched from blood (not recorded which). These receptors were obtained from an older woman who had recovered from COVID-19.

The rearrangement uses TRBV6-5 and TRBJ1-1; D remains ambiguous. Germline V gene lookup returns CDR1 MNHEY and CDR2 SVGAGI. The CDR3 has 15 amino acids. V was pared by 6 bases and J by 4 bases, with 18 bases between. CDR3 region: CASRAGFPAFTEAFF. The CDR3 nucleotides are TGTGCCAGCAGAGCGGGGTTTCCAGCGTTCACTGAAGCTTTCTTT.

This clone came up a few times. The chain carries TRBV5-5 and TRBJ2-7; D unclear. Trimming took off 0 bases at V and 3 bases at J, with 13 bases between the two ends. Germline-derived CDR1 and CDR2 are SGHKS and YYEKEE (reference sequence). The CDR3 runs 15 residues. The CDR3 loop reads CASSLVSGTRYEQYF. CDR3 DNA sequence: TGTGCCAGCAGCTTGGTGTCCGGTACCCGCTACGAGCAGTACTTC.

This chain links TRBV5-1 with TRBJ2-7; TRBD1 aligns across 7 bases. The CDR3 is made up of 14 amino acids. The V and J ends lost 1 base and 3 bases, in that order; junction bases with no gene match: 4. Looked up from germline, CDR1 is SGHRS and CDR2 is YFSETQ. The DNA for the CDR3 is TGCGCCAGCAGCTTGTCACAGGGGTTCTACGAGCAGTACTTC. This gives the protein CASSLSQGFYEQYF.

The chain links TRBV4-2 to TRBJ1-5; D possibly corresponds to TRBD1 (5 bases). CDR3 size: 13 residues. Deletions cut 1 base from V and 5 bases from J, with 6 bases between. Looked up from germline, CDR1 is LGHNA and CDR2 is YNFKEQ. DNA for the CDR3: TGTGCCAGCAGCCAAGCCAGGGATCAGCCCCAGCATTTT. This gives the protein CASSQARDQPQHF.

The rearrangement joins TRBV14 to TRBJ2-5; perhaps TRBD2 as D (6 bases). Germline V CDR1 and CDR2: SGHDN, FVKESK. V lost 4 bases and J 1 base, leaving 16 bases between the germline ends. The length of the CDR3 is 16 residues. CDR3 DNA: TGTGCCAGCAGCCCCCAGCGGGCGCCGATCCAAGAGACCCAGTACTTC. Translated, it gives CASSPQRAPIQETQYF. Looking up the rest from reference TRBV14 and TRBJ2-5 gives the full variable domain: EAGVTQFPSHSVIEKGQTVTLRCDPISGHDNLYWYRRVMGKEIKFLLHFVKESKQDESGMPNNRFLAERTGGTYSTLKVQPAELEDSGVYFCASSPQRAPIQETQYFGPGTRLLVL.

This clone was counted only a few times. This specimen includes other DNA sequences encoding the same CDR3. The chain is built from TRBV18 and TRBJ1-3, with 7 bases lining up with TRBD1. Germline CDR1 KGHSH, CDR2 LQKENI. The CDR3 consists of 16 residues. After removal of 0 bases from V and 0 bases from J, the junction contained 2 bases not matched to a gene. The CDR3 DNA sequence: TGTGCCAGCTCACCACCCGGGACAGCCTCTGGAAACACCATATATTTT. Translating gives CASSPPGTASGNTIYF.

The rearrangement uses TRBV5-5 and TRBJ2-2; 9 nucleotides line up with TRBD1. CDR1 SGHKS and CDR2 YYEKEE come from the germline V gene (reference sequence). The CDR3 totals 18 residues. With V trimmed by 4 bases and J by 8 bases, 18 bases remained unmatched. For the CDR3, the DNA is TGTGCCAGCAGCCTTTACTATAACCGGGACAGGGAGATGGGGGAGCTGTTTTTT. It specifies CASSLYYNRDREMGELFF.

The genes are TRBV14 and TRBJ2-7; 8 bases fit TRBD1. The CDR3 is 13 residues long. Trimming removed 8 bases from V and 3 bases from J; junction bases left unmatched: 6. Germline CDR1 and CDR2: SGHDN and FVKESK. The CDR3 is CASQGDRGYEQYF. The CDR3 nucleotides are TGTGCCAGCCAAGGCGACAGGGGCTACGAGCAGTACTTC. The entire variable domain, with the rest obtained from reference TRBV14 and TRBJ2-7, is as follows: EAGVTQFPSHSVIEKGQTVTLRCDPISGHDNLYWYRRVMGKEIKFLLHFVKESKQDESGMPNNRFLAERTGGTYSTLKVQPAELEDSGVYFCASQGDRGYEQYFGPGTRLTVT.

V usage is TRBV14 and J usage is TRBJ1-6; no definite D call. The V gene's germline CDR1 is SGHDN and CDR2 FVKESK. This CDR3 has 13 residues. V was clipped by 3 bases and J by 11 bases, with 11 bases between them. The CDR3 DNA sequence: TGTGCCAGCAGCCAGACACGATCGACACCCCTCCACTTT. This codes for CASSQTRSTPLHF.

This clone was counted a single time. The J gene is TRBJ1-1, the V gene TRBV27; maybe TRBD1 (5 bases). The germline V gene has CDR1 MNHEY and CDR2 SMNVEV (reference sequence). This CDR3 is built from 14 residues. V lost 5 bases to trimming and J lost 4 bases, with 14 bases between them. This chain's CDR3 is CASSLRVRGTEAFF. CDR3 bases: TGTGCCAGCAGTCTCCGGGTTAGGGGCACTGAAGCTTTCTTT.

This chain connects TRBV7-9 to TRBJ2-2; 10 bases are shared with TRBD1. J gave up 4 bases and V 5 bases, and 13 bases lay outside the gene matches. Germline CDR1 SEHNR, CDR2 FQNEAQ (reference sequence). This CDR3 has 18 residues. The CDR3 DNA reads TGTGCCAGCAGCAGCAGCCTCAGGACAGGGGGGATCACCGGGGAGCTGTTTTTT. Protein sequence: CASSSSLRTGGITGELFF.

The chain uses TRBV27 and TRBJ1-5; the match to TRBD1 covers 10 bases. V trimming: 3 bases; J trimming: 9 bases; junction bases outside the gene matches: 2. The CDR3 runs 13 residues. From germline, CDR1 is MNHEY and CDR2 SMNVEV (reference sequence). The CDR3 nucleotides read TGTGCCAGCAGTTTGGACAGGGGGGGGCCCCAGCATTTT. Translating gives CASSLDRGGPQHF.

This chain links TRBV20-1 with TRBJ1-3; 7 bases agree with TRBD1. With 3 bases clipped from V and 0 bases from J, the junction kept 11 bases outside the gene matches. The CDR3 spans 17 residues. Germline V gene sequence: CDR1 DFQATT, CDR2 SNEGSKA (reference sequence). The CDR3 is CSASPQGEYLSGNTIYF. In nucleotides, the CDR3 is TGCAGTGCTAGTCCTCAGGGGGAATATCTCTCTGGAAACACCATATATTTT.

In its sample, this clone was seen many times. The rearrangement links TRBV30 to TRBJ1-1, with a possible D match to TRBD1 (6 bases). Trimming cost V 4 bases and J 4 bases, with 28 bases left between them. CDR1 is GTSNPN, CDR2 SVGIG, per germline (reference sequence). The CDR3 is 18 amino acids. For the CDR3, the DNA is TGTGCCTGGAAAAAGGGGACATATTCCGGTAACCGGGGCACTGAAGCTTTCTTT. Translating gives CAWKKGTYSGNRGTEAFF.

The J gene is TRBJ1-2, the V gene TRBV29-1; 10 bases map to TRBD1. The CDR3 is 18 amino acids. J lost 2 bases, V lost 7 bases, and 19 bases had no gene match. CDR1 is SQVTM, CDR2 ANQGSEA, per germline. The CDR3 coding sequence is TGCAGCGCGGCACCGGGACAGGGGATAGGGGGCACGAACTATGGCTACACCTTC. Protein: CSAAPGQGIGGTNYGYTF.

This chain connects TRBV3-1 (or the pseudogene TRBV3-2) to TRBJ2-5, with 7 bases lining up with TRBD2. CDR1 and CDR2 (germline): LGHDT, YNNKEL (reference sequence). The J segment lost 5 bases and the V segment lost 2 bases, leaving 11 bases of the junction unmatched. The CDR3 spans 16 residues. The CDR3 loop is CASSQSGGGSLETQYF. CDR3 nucleotides: TGTGCCAGCAGCCAATCTGGCGGGGGATCGCTGGAGACCCAGTACTTC.

This clone has a single count. The chain couples TRBV29-1 to TRBJ1-2; weak D call: TRBD1 (6 bases). Germline CDR1 is SQVTM and CDR2 is ANQGSEA. CDR3 length: 12 amino acids. V dropped 8 bases and J dropped 5 bases, with 15 bases sitting between them. This chain's CDR3 is CSTSQGTYGYTF. CDR3 nucleotides: TGCAGCACTTCACAGGGTACTTATGGCTACACCTTC.

This clone was recorded only once. The CDR3 spells CASSLTGVENIQYF. In nucleotides, the CDR3 is TGCGCCAGCAGCTTGACAGGGGTGGAAAACATTCAGTACTTC. The J gene is TRBJ2-4, the V gene TRBV5-1; TRBD1 aligns across 7 bases. The CDR3 covers 14 residues. V was clipped by 1 base and J by 5 bases; unmatched bases: 3. The germline V gene encodes CDR1 SGHRS and CDR2 YFSETQ.

The CDR3 region is CASSQNPLTSSLTDTQYF. In nucleotides, the CDR3 is TGTGCCAGCAGCCAAAACCCTCTGACTAGCTCGTTGACAGATACGCAGTATTTT. The chain uses TRBV3-1 (or the pseudogene TRBV3-2) and TRBJ2-3; 7 nucleotides agree with TRBD2. The CDR3 consists of 18 residues. V dropped 2 bases and J dropped 3; count of bases not matched to a gene: 14. Germline V gene sequence: CDR1 LGHDT, CDR2 YNNKEL (reference sequence).

This clone was seen only once. The rearrangement joins TRBV4-1 to TRBJ2-7; D ambiguous. CDR1 and CDR2 from the germline V gene are MGHRA and YSYEKL. The CDR3 runs to 15 residues. Trimming cost V 2 bases and J 2 bases, with 13 bases left between them. DNA for the CDR3: TGCGCCAGCAGCCAATTCACCATCTATACCTACGAGCAGTACTTC. Protein product: CASSQFTIYTYEQYF.